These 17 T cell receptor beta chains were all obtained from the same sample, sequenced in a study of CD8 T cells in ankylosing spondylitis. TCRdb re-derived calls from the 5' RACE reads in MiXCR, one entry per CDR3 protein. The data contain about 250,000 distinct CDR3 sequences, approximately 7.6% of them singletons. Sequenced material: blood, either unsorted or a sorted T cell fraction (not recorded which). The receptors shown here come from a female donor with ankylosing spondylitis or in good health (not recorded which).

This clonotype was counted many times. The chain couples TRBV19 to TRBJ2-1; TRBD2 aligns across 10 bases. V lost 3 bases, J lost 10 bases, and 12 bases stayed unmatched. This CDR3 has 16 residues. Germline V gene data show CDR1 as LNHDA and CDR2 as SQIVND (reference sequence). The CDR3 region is CASSIRGLAPTKEQFF. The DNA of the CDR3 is TGTGCCAGTAGTATTAGGGGACTAGCGCCCACAAAGGAGCAGTTCTTC. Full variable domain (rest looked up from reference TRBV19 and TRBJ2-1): DGGITQSPKYLFRKEGQNVTLSCEQNLNHDAMYWYRQDPGQGLRLIYYSQIVNDFQKGDIAEGYSVSREKKESFPLTVTSAQKNPTAFYLCASSIRGLAPTKEQFFGPGTRLTVL.

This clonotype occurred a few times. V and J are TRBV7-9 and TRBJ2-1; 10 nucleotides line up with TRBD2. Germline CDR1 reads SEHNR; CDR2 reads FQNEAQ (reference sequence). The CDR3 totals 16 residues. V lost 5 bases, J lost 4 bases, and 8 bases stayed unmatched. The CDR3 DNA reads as TGTGCCAGCAGCCCTCCCGCTAGCGGGAGATACAATGAGCAGTTCTTC. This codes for CASSPPASGRYNEQFF. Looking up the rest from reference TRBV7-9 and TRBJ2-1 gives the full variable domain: DTGVSQNPRHKITKRGQNVTFRCDPISEHNRLYWYRQTLGQGPEFLTYFQNEAQLEKSRLLSDRFSAERPKGSFSTLEIQRTEQGDSAMYLCASSPPASGRYNEQFFGPGTRLTVL.

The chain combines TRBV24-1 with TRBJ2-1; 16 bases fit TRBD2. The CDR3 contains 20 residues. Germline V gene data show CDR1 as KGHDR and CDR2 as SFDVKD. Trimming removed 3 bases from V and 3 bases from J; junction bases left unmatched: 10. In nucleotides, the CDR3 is TGTGCCACCAGTGATACCGGGACTAGCGGGAGGGCTTCCTTCTACAATGAGCAGTTCTTC. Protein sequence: CATSDTGTSGRASFYNEQFF.

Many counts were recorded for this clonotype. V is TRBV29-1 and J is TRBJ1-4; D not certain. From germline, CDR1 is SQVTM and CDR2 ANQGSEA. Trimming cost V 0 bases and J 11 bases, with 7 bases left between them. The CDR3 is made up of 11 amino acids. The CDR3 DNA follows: TGCAGCGTTGAAGACTCGTGGAAACTGTTTTTT. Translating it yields CSVEDSWKLFF.

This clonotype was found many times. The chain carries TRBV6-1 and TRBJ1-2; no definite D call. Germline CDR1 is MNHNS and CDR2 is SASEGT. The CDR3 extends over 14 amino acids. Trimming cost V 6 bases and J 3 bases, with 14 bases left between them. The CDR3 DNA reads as TGTGCCAGCAGCCTTAACGCCAGACACTATGGCTACACCTTC. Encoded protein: CASSLNARHYGYTF.

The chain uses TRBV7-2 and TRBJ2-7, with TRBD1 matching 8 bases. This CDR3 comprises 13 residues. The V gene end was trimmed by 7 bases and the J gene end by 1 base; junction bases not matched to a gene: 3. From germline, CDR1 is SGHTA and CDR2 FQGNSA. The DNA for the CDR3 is TGTGCCAGCACCCGGGACAGGTCCTACGAGCAGTACTTC. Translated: CASTRDRSYEQYF.

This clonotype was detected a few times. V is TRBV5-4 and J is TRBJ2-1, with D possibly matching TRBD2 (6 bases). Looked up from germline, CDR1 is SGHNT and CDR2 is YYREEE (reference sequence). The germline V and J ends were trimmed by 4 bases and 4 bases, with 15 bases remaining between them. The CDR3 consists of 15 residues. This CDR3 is CASSKGPGEYNEQFF. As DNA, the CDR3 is TGTGCCAGCAGCAAGGGACCGGGGGAATACAATGAGCAGTTCTTC.

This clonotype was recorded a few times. The CDR3: CASSFGGSGELFF. CDR3 bases: TGTGCCAGCAGCTTTGGTGGGTCCGGGGAGCTGTTTTTT. This chain joins TRBV5-5 and TRBJ2-2, with D unresolved. The germline CDR1 and CDR2 sequences are SGHKS and YYEKEE (reference sequence). The CDR3 runs to 13 residues. With 2 bases removed from V and 6 bases from J, the gap between germline ends came to 8 bases.

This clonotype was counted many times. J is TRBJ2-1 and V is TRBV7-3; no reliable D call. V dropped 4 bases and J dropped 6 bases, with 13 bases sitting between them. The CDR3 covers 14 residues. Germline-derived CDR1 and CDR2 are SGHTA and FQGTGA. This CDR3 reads CASSSNYNGNEQFF. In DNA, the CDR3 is TGTGCCAGCAGCTCTAACTACAATGGCAATGAGCAGTTCTTC.

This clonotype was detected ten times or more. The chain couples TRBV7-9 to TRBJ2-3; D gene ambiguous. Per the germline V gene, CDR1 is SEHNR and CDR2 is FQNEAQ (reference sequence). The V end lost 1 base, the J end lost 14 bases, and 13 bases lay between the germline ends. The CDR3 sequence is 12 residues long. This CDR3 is CASSLEARWMYF. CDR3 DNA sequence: TGTGCCAGCAGCTTAGAGGCTCGCTGGATGTATTTT. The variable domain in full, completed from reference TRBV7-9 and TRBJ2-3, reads DTGVSQNPRHKITKRGQNVTFRCDPISEHNRLYWYRQTLGQGPEFLTYFQNEAQLEKSRLLSDRFSAERPKGSFSTLEIQRTEQGDSAMYLCASSLEARWMYFGPGTRLTVL.

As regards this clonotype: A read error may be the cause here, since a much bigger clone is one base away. CDR3 sequence reads: CAGSTGGREEPQHF. CDR3 nucleotides: TGTGCCGGCAGTACAGGGGGAAGAGAAGAGCCCCAGCATTTT. The chain uses TRBV2 and TRBJ1-5; 8 positions match TRBD1. Germline-derived CDR1 and CDR2 are SNHLY and FYNNEI. The length of the CDR3 is 14 residues.

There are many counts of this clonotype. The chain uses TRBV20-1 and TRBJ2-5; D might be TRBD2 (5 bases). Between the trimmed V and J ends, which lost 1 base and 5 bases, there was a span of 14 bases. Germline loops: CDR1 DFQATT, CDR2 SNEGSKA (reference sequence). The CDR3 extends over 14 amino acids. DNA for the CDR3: TGCAGTGCTAGAGTGTTGAAGGGAGTCGAGACCCAGTACTTC. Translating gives CSARVLKGVETQYF.

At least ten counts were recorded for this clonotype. CDR3 coding DNA: TGTGCCAGCATTTGGGGGACCCACGCTTTGACCCAGTACTTC. Translated, it gives CASIWGTHALTQYF. This sequence joins TRBV6-5 and TRBJ2-5; tentatively, D is TRBD1 or TRBD2 (5 bases each). The germline V gene has CDR1 MNHEY and CDR2 SVGAGI. Trimming took 7 bases from V and 7 from J, leaving 19 bases between them. The CDR3 sequence is 14 residues long.

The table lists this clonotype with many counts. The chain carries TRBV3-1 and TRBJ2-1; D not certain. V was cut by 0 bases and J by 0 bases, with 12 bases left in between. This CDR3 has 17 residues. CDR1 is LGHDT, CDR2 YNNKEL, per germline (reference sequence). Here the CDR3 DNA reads TGTGCCAGCAGCCAAGATCCCAGCGTCAGCTCCTACAATGAGCAGTTCTTC. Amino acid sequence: CASSQDPSVSSYNEQFF.

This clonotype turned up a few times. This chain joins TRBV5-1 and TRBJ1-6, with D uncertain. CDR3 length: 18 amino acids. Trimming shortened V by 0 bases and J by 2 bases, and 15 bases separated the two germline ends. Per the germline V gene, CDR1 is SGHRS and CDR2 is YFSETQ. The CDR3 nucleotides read TGCGCCAGCAGCTTGGGTGTCGGGCAAGGCGCCTATAATTCACCCCTCCACTTT. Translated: CASSLGVGQGAYNSPLHF. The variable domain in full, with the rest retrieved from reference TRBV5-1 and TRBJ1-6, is KAGVTQTPRYLIKTRGQQVTLSCSPISGHRSVSWYQQTPGQGLQFLFEYFSETQRNKGNFPGRFSGRQFSNSRSEMNVSTLELGDSALYLCASSLGVGQGAYNSPLHFGNGTRLTVT.

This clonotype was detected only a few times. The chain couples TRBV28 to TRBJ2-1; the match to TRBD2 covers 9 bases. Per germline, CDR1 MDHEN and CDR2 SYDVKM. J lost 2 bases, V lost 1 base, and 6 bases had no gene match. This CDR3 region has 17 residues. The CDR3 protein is CASSLLGAGGPYNEQFF. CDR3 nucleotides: TGTGCCAGCAGTTTATTGGGGGCGGGAGGGCCCTACAATGAGCAGTTCTTC.

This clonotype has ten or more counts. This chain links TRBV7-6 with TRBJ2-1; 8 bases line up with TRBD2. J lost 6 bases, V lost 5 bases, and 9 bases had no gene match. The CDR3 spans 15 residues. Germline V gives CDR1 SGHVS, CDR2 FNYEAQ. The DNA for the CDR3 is TGTGCCAGCAGCATACGACGGGAGGGCCCCAATGAGCAGTTCTTC. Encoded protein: CASSIRREGPNEQFF.